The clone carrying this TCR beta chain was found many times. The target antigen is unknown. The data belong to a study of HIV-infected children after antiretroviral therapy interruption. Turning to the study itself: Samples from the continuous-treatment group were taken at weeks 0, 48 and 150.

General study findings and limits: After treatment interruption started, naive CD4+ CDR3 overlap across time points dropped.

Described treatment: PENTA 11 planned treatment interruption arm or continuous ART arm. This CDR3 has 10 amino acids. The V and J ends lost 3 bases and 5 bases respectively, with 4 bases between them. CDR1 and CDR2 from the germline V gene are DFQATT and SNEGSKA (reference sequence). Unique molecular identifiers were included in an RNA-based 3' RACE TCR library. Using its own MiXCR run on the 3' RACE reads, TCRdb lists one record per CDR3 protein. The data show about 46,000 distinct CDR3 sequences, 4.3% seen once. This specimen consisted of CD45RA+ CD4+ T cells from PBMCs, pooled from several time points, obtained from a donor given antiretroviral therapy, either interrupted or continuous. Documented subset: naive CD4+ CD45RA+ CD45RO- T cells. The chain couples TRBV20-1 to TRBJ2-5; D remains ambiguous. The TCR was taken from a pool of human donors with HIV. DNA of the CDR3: TGCAGTGCTAGCCAGGAGACCCAGTACTTC. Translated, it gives CSASQETQYF.